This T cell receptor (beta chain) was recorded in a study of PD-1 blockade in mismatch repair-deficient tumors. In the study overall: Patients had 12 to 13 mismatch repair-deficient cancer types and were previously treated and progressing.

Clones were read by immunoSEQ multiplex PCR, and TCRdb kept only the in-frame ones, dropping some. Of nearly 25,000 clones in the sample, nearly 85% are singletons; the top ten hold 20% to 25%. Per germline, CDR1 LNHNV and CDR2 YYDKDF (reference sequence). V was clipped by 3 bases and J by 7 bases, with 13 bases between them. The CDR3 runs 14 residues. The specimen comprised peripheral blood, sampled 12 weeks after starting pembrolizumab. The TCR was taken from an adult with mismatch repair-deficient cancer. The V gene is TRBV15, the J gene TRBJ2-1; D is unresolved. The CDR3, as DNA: TGTGCCACCAGCAGGGTTCTAGGTTTAAATGAGCAGTTCTTC. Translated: CATSRVLGLNEQFF.